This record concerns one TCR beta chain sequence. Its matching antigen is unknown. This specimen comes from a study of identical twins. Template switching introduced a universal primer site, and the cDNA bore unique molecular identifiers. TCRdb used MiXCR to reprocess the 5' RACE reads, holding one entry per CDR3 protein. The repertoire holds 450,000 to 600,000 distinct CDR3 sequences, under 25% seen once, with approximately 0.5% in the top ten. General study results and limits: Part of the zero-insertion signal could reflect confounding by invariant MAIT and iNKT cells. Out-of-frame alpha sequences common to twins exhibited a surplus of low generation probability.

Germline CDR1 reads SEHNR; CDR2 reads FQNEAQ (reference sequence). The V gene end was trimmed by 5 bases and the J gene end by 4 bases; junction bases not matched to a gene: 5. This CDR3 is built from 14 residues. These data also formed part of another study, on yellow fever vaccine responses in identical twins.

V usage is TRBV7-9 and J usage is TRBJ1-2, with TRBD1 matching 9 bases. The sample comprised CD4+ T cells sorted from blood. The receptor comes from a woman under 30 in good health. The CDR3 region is CASSRGQGAYGYTF. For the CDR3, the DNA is TGTGCCAGCAGCCGGGGACAGGGAGCCTATGGCTACACCTTC.